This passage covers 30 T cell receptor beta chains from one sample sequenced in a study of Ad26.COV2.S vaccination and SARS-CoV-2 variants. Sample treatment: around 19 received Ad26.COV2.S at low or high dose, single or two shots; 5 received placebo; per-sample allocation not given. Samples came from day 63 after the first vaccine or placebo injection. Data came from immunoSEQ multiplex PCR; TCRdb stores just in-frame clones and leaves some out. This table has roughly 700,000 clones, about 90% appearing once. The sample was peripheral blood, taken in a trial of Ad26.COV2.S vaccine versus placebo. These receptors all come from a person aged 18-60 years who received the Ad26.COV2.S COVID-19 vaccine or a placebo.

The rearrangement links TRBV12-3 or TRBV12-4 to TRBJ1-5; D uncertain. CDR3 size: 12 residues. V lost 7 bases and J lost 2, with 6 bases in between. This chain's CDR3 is CASNRGNQPQHF. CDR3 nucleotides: TGTGCCAGCAATCGTGGCAATCAGCCCCAGCATTTT.

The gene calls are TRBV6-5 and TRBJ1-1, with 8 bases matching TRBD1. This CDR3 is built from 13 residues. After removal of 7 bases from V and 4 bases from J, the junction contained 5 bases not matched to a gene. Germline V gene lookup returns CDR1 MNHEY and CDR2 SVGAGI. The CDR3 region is CASNPGGGTEAFF. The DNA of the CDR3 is TGTGCCAGCAACCCAGGGGGCGGCACTGAAGCTTTCTTT.

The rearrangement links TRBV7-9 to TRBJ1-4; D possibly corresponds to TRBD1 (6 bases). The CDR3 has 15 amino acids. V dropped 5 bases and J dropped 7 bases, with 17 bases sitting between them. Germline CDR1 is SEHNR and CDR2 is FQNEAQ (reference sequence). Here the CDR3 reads CASSMTGPFGEKLFF. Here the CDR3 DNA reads TGTGCCAGCAGCATGACAGGCCCCTTTGGTGAAAAACTGTTTTTT.

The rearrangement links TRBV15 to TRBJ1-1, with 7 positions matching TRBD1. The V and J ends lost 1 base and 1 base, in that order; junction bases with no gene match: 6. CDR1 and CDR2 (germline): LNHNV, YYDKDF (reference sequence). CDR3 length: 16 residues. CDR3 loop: CATSRVLGTANTEAFF. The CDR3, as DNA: TGTGCCACCAGCAGAGTCCTCGGGACAGCGAACACTGAAGCTTTCTTT.

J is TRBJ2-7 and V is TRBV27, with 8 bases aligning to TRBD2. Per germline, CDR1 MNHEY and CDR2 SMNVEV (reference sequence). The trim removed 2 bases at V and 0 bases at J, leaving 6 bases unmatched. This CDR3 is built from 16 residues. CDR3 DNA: TGTGCCAGCAGTTTAGCCGGCGGGGGGTTCTCCTACGAGCAGTACTTC. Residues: CASSLAGGGFSYEQYF.

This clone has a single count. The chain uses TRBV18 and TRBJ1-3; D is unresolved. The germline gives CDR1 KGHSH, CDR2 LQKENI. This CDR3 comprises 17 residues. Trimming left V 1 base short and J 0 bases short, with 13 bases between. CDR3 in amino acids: CASSPLDSYLSGNTIYF. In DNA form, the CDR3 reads TGTGCCAGCTCACCACTCGATTCATACCTCTCTGGAAACACCATATATTTT. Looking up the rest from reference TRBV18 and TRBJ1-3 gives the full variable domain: NAGVMQNPRHLVRRRGQEARLRCSPMKGHSHVYWYRQLPEEGLKFMVYLQKENIIDESGMPKERFSAEFPKEGPSILRIQQVVRGDSAAYFCASSPLDSYLSGNTIYFGEGSWLTVV.

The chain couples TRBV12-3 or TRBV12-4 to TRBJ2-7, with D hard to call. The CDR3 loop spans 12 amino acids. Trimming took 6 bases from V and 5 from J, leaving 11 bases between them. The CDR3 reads CASSTDLNEQYF. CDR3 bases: TGTGCCAGCAGCACCGACCTCAACGAGCAGTACTTC.

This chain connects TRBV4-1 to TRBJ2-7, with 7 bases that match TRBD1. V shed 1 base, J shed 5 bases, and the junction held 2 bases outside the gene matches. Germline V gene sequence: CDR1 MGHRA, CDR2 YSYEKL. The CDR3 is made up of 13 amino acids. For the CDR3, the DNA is TGCGCCAGCAGCCAAGTCGGGACAGACGAGCAGTACTTC. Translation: CASSQVGTDEQYF.

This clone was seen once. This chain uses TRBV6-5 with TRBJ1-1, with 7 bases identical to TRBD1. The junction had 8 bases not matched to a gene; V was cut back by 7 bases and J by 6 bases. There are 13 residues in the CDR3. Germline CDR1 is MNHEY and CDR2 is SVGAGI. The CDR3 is CASTARQGAEAFF. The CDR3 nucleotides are TGTGCCAGCACCGCCCGACAGGGAGCTGAAGCTTTCTTT.

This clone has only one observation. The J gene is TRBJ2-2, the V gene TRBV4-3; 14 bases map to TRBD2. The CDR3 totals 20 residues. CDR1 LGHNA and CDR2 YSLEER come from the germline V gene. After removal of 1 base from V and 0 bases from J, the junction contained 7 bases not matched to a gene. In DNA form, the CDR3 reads TGCGCCAGCAGCCAAGCGCCGGGACTAGCGGGGGCCGCGAACACCGGGGAGCTGTTTTTT. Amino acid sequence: CASSQAPGLAGAANTGELFF.

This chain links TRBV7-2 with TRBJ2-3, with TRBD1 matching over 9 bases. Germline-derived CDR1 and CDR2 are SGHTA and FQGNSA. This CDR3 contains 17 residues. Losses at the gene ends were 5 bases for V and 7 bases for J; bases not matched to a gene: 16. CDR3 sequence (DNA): TGTGCCAGCAGCCAACCTCGGATTGGACAGGGGTCGTATACGCAGTATTTT. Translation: CASSQPRIGQGSYTQYF.

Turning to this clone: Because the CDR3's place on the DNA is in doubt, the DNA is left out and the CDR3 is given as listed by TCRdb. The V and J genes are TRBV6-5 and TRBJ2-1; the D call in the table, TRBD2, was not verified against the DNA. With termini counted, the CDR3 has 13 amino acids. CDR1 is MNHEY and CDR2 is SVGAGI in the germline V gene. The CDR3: CASSSSGGHEQFF.

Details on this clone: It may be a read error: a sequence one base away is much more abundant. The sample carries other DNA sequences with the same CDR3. The CDR3 region is CASSLGGYEQYF. CDR3 nucleotides: TGTGCCAGCAGCTTGGGGGGCTACGAGCAGTACTTC. The genes are TRBV5-5 and TRBJ2-7; D call uncertain. Germline CDR1 SGHKS, CDR2 YYEKEE (reference sequence). The ends were cut back, 0 bases at V and 3 bases at J, with 4 bases in the middle. CDR3 length equals 12 residues.

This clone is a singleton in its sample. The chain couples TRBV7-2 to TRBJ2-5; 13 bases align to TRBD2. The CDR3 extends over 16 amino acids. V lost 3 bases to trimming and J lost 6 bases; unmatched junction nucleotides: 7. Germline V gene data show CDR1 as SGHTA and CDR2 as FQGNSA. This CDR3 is CASSFDTSGGAQTQYF. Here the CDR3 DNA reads TGTGCCAGCAGCTTCGATACTAGCGGGGGGGCACAGACCCAGTACTTC.

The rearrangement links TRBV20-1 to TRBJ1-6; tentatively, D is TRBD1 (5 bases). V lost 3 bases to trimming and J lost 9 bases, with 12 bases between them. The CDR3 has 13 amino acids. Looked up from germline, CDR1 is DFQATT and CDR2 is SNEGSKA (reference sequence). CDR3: CSASRDQGSPLHF. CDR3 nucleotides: TGCAGTGCTAGTCGTGACCAGGGTTCACCCCTCCACTTT.

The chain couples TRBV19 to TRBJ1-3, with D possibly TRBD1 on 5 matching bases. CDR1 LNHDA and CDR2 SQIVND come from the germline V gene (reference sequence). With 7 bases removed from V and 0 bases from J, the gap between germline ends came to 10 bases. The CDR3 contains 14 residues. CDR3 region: CASTRGDSGNTIYF. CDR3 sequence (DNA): TGTGCCAGTACAAGGGGAGACTCTGGAAACACCATATATTTT.

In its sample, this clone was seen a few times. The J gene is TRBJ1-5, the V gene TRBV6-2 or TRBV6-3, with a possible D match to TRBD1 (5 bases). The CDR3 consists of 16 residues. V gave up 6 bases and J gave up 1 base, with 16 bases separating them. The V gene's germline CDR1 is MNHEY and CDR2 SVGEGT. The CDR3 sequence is CASSPPRDASNQPQHF. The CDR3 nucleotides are TGTGCCAGCAGCCCCCCCCGGGACGCCAGCAATCAGCCCCAGCATTTT.

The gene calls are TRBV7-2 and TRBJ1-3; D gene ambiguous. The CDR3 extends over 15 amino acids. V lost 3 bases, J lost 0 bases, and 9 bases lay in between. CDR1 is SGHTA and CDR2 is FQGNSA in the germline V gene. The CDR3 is CASSFGFGSGNTIYF. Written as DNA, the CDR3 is TGTGCCAGCAGCTTTGGGTTCGGCTCTGGAAACACCATATATTTT.

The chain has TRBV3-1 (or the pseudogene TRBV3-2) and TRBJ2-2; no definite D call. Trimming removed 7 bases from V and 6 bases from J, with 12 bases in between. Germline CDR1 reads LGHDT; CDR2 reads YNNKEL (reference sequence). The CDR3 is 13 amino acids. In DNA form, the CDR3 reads TGTGCCAGCACCCACGCGGCGGCCGGGGAGCTGTTTTTT. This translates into CASTHAAAGELFF.

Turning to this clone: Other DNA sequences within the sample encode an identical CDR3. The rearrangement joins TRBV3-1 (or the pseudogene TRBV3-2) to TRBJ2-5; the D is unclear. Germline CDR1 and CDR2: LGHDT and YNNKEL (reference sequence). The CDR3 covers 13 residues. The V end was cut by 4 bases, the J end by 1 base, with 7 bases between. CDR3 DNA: TGTGCCAGCAGCCGGAGTGGCCAAGAGACCCAGTACTTC. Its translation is CASSRSGQETQYF.

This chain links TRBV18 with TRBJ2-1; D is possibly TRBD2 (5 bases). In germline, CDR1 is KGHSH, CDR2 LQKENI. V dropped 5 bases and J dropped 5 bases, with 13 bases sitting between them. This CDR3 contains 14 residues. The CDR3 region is CASSGSVLDNEQFF. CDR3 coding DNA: TGTGCCAGCTCAGGTAGCGTTTTGGACAATGAGCAGTTCTTC.

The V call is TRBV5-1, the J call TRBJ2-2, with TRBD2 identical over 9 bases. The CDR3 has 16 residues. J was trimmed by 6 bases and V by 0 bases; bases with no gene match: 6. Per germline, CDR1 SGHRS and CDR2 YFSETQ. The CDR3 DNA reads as TGCGCCAGCAGCTTGGATAGCGGGAGAGGTCCCGGGGAGCTGTTTTTT. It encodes CASSLDSGRGPGELFF.

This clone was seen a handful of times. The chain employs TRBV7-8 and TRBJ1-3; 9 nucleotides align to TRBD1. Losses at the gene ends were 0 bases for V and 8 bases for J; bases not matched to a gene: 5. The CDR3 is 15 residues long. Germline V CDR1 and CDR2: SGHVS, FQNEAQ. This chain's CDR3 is CASSLAGDRADTIYF. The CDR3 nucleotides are TGTGCCAGCAGCTTAGCCGGGGACAGGGCGGACACCATATATTTT.

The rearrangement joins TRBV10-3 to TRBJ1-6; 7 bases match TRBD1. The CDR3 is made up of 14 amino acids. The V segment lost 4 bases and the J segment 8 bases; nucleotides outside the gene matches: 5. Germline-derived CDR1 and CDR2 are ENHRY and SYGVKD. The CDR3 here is CAISVRQGDSPLHF. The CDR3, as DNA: TGTGCCATCAGTGTAAGACAGGGAGATTCACCCCTCCACTTT.

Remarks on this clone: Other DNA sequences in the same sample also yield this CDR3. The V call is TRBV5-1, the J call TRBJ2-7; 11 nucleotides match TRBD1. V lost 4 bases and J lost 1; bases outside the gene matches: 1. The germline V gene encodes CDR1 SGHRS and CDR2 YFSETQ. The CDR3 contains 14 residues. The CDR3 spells CASSGDRGSYEQYF. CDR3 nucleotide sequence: TGCGCCAGCAGCGGGGACAGGGGGTCCTACGAGCAGTACTTC.

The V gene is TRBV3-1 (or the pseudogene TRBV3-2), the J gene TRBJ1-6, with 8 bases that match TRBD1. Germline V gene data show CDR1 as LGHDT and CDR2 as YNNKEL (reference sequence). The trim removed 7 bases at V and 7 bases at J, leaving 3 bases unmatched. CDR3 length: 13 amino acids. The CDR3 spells CASKRQGNSPLHF. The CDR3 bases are TGTGCCAGCAAGAGACAGGGGAATTCACCCCTCCACTTT.

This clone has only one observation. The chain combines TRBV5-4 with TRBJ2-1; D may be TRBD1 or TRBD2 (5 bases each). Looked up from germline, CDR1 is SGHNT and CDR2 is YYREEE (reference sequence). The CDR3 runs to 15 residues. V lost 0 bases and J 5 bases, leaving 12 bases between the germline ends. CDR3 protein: CASSLVVGAHNEQFF. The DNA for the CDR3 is TGTGCCAGCAGCTTGGTTGTCGGGGCCCACAATGAGCAGTTCTTC.

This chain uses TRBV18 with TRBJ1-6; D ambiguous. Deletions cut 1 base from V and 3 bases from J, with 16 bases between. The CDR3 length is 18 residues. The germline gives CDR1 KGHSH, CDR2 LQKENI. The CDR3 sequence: CASSPRPTEGYYNSPLHF. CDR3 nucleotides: TGTGCCAGCTCACCACGGCCGACCGAAGGGTACTATAATTCACCCCTCCACTTT.

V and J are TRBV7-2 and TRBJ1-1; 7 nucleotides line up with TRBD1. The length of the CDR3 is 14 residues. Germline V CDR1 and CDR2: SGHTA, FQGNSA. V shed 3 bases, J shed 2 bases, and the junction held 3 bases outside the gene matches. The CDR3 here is CASSFDRDNTEAFF. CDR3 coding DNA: TGTGCCAGCAGCTTCGACAGGGATAACACTGAAGCTTTCTTT.

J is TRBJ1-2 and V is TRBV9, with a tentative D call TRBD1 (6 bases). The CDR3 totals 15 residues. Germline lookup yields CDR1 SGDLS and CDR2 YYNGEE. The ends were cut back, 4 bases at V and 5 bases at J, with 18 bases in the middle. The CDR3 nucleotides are TGTGCCAGCAGCACCCCCACAGGGCTCCATTATGGCTACACCTTC. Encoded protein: CASSTPTGLHYGYTF.